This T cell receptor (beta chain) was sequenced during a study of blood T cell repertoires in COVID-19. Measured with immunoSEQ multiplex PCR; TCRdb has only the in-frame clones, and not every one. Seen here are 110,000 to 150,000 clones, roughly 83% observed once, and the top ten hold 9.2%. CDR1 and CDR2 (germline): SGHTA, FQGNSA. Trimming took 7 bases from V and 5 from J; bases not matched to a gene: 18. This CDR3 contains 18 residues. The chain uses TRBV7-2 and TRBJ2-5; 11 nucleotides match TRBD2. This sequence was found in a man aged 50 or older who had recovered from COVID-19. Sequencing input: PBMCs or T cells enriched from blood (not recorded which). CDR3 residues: CASTPIPLSGGAGETQYF. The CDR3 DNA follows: TGTGCCAGCACTCCAATTCCCCTTAGCGGGGGGGCCGGGGAGACCCAGTACTTC.